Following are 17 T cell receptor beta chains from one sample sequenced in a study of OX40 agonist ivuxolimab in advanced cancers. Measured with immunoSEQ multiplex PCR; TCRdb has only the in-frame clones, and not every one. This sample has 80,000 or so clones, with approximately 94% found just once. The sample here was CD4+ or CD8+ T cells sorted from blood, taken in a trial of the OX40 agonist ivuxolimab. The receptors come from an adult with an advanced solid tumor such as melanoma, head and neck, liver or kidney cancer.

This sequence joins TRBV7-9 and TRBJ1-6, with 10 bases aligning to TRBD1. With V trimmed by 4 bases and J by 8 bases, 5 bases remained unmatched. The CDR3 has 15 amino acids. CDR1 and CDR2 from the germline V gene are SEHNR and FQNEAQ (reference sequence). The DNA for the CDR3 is TGTGCCAGCAGCTCAACCGGGACAGGGGATTCACCCCTCCACTTT. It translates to CASSSTGTGDSPLHF.

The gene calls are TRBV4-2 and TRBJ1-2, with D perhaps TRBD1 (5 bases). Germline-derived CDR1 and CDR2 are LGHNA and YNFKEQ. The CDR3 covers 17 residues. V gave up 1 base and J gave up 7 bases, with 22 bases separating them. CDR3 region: CASSQALGRGAGPGYTF. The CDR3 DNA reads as TGTGCCAGCAGCCAAGCGCTCGGGAGGGGCGCTGGGCCTGGCTACACCTTC.

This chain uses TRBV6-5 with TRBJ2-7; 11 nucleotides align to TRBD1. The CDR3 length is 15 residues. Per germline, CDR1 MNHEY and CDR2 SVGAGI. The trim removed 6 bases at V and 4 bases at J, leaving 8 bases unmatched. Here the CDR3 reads CASSPPGQGAYEQYF. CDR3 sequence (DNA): TGTGCCAGCAGCCCACCTGGACAGGGGGCTTACGAGCAGTACTTC.

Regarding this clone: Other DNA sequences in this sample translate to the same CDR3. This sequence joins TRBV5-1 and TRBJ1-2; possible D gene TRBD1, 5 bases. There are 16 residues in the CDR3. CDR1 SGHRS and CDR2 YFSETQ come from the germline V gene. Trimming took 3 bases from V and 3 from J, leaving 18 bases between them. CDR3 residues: CASSSRDGGMDYGYTF. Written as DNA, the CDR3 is TGCGCCAGCAGCTCCAGGGACGGAGGGATGGACTATGGCTACACCTTC.

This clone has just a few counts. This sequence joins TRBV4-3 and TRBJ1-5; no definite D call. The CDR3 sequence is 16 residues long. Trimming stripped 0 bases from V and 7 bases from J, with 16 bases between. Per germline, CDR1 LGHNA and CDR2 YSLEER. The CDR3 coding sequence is TGCGCCAGCAGCCAAGATAGCCTTGCAGCGGCACAGCCCCAGCATTTT. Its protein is CASSQDSLAAAQPQHF.

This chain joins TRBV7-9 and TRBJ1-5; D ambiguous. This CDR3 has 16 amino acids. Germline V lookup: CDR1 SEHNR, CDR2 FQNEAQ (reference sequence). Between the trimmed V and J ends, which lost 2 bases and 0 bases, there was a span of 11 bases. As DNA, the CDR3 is TGTGCCAGCAGCTTAAGCCAGTATTATAGCAATCAGCCCCAGCATTTT. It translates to CASSLSQYYSNQPQHF.

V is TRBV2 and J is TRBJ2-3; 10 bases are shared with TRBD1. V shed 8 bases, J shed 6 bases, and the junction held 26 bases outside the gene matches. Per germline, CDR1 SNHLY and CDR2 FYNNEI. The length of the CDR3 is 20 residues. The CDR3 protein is CASYVLRGEGTGAFVDTQYF. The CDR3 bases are TGTGCCAGCTACGTCCTTAGAGGCGAGGGGACAGGGGCTTTCGTTGATACGCAGTATTTT. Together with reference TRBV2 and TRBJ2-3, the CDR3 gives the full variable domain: EPEVTQTPSHQVTQMGQEVILRCVPISNHLYFYWYRQILGQKVEFLVSFYNNEISEKSEIFDDQFSVERPDGSNFTLKIRSTKLEDSAMYFCASYVLRGEGTGAFVDTQYFGPGTRLTVL.

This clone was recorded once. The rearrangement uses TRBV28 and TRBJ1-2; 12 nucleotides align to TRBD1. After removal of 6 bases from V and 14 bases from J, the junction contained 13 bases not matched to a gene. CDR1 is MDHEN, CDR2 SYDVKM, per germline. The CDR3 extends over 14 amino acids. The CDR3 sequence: CASSLGDRGLQLTF. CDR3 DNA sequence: TGTGCCAGCAGCCTCGGGGACAGGGGGCTCCAGTTAACCTTC.

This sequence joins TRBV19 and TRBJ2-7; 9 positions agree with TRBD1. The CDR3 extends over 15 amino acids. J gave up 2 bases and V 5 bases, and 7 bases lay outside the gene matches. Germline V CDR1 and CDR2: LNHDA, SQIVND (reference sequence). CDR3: CASSPGTGQTYEQYF. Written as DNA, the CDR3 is TGTGCCAGTAGTCCTGGGACAGGGCAAACCTACGAGCAGTACTTC.

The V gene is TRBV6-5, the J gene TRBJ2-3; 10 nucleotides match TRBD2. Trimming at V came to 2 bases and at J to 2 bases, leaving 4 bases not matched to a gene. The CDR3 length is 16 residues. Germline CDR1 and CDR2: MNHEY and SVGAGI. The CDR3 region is CASSYRLAGDTDTQYF. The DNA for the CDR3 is TGTGCCAGCAGTTACCGGCTAGCGGGGGACACAGATACGCAGTATTTT.

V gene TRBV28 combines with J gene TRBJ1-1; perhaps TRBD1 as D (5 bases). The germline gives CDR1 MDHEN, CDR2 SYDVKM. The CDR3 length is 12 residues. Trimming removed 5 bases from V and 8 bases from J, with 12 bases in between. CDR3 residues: CASSPPGTEAFF. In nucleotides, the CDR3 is TGTGCCAGCAGTCCCCCAGGGACCGAAGCTTTCTTT.

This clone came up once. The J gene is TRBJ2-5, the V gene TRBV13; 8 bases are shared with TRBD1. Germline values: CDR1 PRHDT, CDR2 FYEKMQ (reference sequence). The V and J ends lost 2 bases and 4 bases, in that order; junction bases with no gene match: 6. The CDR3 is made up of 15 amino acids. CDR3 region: CASSLRSRGRETQYF. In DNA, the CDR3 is TGTGCCAGCAGCTTAAGGTCCAGGGGGCGAGAGACCCAGTACTTC.

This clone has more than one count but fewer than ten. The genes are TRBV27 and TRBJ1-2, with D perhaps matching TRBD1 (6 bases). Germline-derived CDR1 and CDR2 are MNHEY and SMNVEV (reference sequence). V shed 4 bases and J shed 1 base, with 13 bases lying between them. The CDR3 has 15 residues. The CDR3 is CASSSIQGDNYGYTF. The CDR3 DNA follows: TGTGCCAGCAGTTCCATACAGGGTGATAACTATGGCTACACCTTC.

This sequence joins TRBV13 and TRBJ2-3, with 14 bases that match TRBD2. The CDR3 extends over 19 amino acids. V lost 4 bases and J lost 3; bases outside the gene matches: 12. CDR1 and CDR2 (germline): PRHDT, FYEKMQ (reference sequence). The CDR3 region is CASSSPGLAGDVGTDTQYF. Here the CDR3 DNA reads TGTGCCAGCAGCTCTCCGGGACTAGCGGGGGATGTGGGAACAGATACGCAGTATTTT.

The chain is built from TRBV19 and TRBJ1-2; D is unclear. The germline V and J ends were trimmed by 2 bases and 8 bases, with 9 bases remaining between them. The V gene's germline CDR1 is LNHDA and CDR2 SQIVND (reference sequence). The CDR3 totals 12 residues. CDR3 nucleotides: TGTGCCAGTAGTATATCAGAGAAAGGCTACACCTTC. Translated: CASSISEKGYTF. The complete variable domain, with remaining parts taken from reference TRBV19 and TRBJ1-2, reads DGGITQSPKYLFRKEGQNVTLSCEQNLNHDAMYWYRQDPGQGLRLIYYSQIVNDFQKGDIAEGYSVSREKKESFPLTVTSAQKNPTAFYLCASSISEKGYTFGSGTRLTVV.

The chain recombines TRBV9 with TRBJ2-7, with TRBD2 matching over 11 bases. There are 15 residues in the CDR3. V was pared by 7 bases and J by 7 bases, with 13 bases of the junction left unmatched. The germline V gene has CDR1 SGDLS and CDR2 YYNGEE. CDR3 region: CASSPPLAGVGEQYF. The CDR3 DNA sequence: TGTGCCAGCTCCCCCCCACTAGCGGGAGTGGGTGAGCAGTACTTC.

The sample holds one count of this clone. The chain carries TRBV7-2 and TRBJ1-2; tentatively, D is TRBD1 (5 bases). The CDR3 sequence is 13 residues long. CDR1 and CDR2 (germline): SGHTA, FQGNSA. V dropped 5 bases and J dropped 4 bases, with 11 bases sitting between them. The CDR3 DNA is TGTGCCAGCAGCGCGGGGCAGATCTATGGCTACACCTTC. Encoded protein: CASSAGQIYGYTF.